This T cell receptor (beta chain) was sequenced in a study of graft-versus-host responses after intestinal transplantation. Findings and limits, study-wide: An association linked early post-transplant HvG declines with peak circulating GvH clone levels.

TCRdb's table, derived via immunoSEQ multiplex PCR, lists solely in-frame clones and lacks some. The table has 140,000 or so clones, around 90% seen once. Turning to this clone: The antigen is unknown.

Trimming removed 9 bases at V and 3 bases at J, with 15 bases between. CDR1 is MNHEY, CDR2 SMNVEV, per germline (reference sequence). The CDR3 loop spans 13 amino acids. The TCR originated in a human donor who received an intestinal transplant. The sequencing here drew on unstimulated CD4+ T cells sorted from spleen or lymph node cells, taken before intestinal transplant. The rearrangement joins TRBV27 to TRBJ2-7, with no clear D. This CDR3 is CASGGMFLYEQYF. Written as DNA, the CDR3 is TGTGCCAGTGGTGGGATGTTCCTCTACGAGCAGTACTTC.